This T cell receptor (beta chain) was retrieved from a study of T cell changes during pregnancy in multiple sclerosis. This table comes from immunoSEQ multiplex PCR, and its TCRdb copy is limited to in-frame clones, with some not included. The repertoire holds under 95,000 clones, with around nine tenths as singletons. V was trimmed by 6 bases and J by 8 bases, leaving 8 bases between them. There are 10 residues in the CDR3. Germline lookup yields CDR1 KGHSH and CDR2 LQKENI. The rearrangement links TRBV18 to TRBJ2-7, with unresolved D. This TCR came from a female donor with multiple sclerosis, enrolled in a pregnancy study. Source: CD4+ T cells from peripheral blood mononuclear cells, taken before pregnancy. CDR3 protein: CASSGNQQYF. CDR3 nucleotides: TGTGCCAGCTCGGGCAACCAGCAGTACTTC.